This T cell receptor beta chain was observed in a study of T cells in localized non-small cell lung cancer. Study-wide results and caveats: There were a median roughly 59 of the top 100 tumor clones appearing in adjacent lung. Tumor showed lower T cell clonality than uninvolved adjacent lung, where it was highest. With higher T cell density in blood came longer overall survival.

Worth noting for this clone: Its specificity is not known.

The repertoire was sequenced with immunoSEQ multiplex PCR; TCRdb's copy has only in-frame clones and lacks some. The sample has about 35,000 clones; roughly 90% are singletons. The CDR3 is made up of 14 amino acids. Trimming took off 1 base at V and 8 bases at J, with 12 bases between the two ends. CDR1 and CDR2 (germline): SGHDT, YYEEEE. Sequenced here: peripheral blood, sampled before any cancer treatment. This receptor was obtained from a man aged 35 to 69 with stage I lung adenocarcinoma. The gene calls are TRBV5-6 and TRBJ1-4; no definite D call. Here the CDR3 DNA reads TGTGCCAGCAGCTTGATGAGTCGGACGGAAAAACTGTTTTTT. Translated: CASSLMSRTEKLFF.